The source of this T cell receptor beta chain is a study of CD8 T cells in Susac syndrome. In germline, CDR1 is LNHDA, CDR2 SQIVND (reference sequence). This CDR3 comprises 14 residues. V was pared by 6 bases and J by 7 bases, with 15 bases between. Negative isolation yielded CD8+ and CD4+ T cells; FACS enriched TEMRA cells. This clonotype was picked up one time. It was with random hexamers that roughly 0.5 to 1 ug RNA was reverse transcribed. The immunoSEQ assay covered 54 Vbeta and 13 Jbeta segments for CDR3. MiXCR, run by TCRdb on the immunoSEQ multiplex PCR reads, gives a single entry per CDR3 protein. The repertoire holds 150,000 to 250,000 distinct CDR3 sequences, with roughly 96% as singletons.

Sequencing used CD4+ T cells from PBMCs. The TCR sequence derives from a human donor with multiple sclerosis. This chain connects TRBV19 to TRBJ2-2; D is possibly TRBD2 (5 bases). The CDR3 DNA is TGTGCCAGTAGAGACTATACGGCGGGCGGGGAGCTGTTTTTT. Its protein product is CASRDYTAGGELFF.